This record covers a single TCR beta chain. The sample belongs to a study of blood T cell repertoires in COVID-19. Overall study context: Spain, Italy and the United States supplied samples that represented acute and convalescent COVID-19. Sample material is recorded as cDNA or gDNA derived from T cells, B-cell-depleted T cells, or PBMCs.

The V segment lost 3 bases and the J segment 2 bases; nucleotides outside the gene matches: 13. From germline, CDR1 is MDHEN and CDR2 SYDVKM. This CDR3 is 19 amino acids long. In the original analysis: Nucleated cell counts were estimated from reference gene primer amplification. Using immunoSEQ multiplex PCR, the repertoire was profiled, and TCRdb retains in-frame clones only, with some absent. For V, J and clone size, that table is used; D and trimming come from the DNA. This sample has about 34,000 clones; roughly 80% occur once, and the top ten carry roughly 15%. The chain is built from TRBV28 and TRBJ2-7; 13 bases match TRBD2. Sequencing input: peripheral blood. The receptor comes from an elderly man with active or convalescent COVID-19. This chain's CDR3 is CASSFPLTDGTSGAYEQYF. The CDR3 DNA follows: TGTGCCAGCAGTTTTCCACTAACGGACGGGACTAGCGGGGCCTACGAGCAGTACTTC.